This TCR beta chain was sequenced for a study of circulating and synovial CD4+ cells in juvenile arthritis. Libraries were prepared by immunoSEQ multiplex PCR; TCRdb keeps only in-frame clonotypes and omits some of them. The sample yields over 11,000 clones, over 80% seen once. Regarding the study as a whole: Measured synovium overlap likely understates the true shared repertoire.

V lost 4 bases and J 7 bases, leaving 21 bases between the germline ends. Germline values: CDR1 SGHRS, CDR2 YFSETQ. The CDR3 totals 15 residues. In the case of this clone: Antigen specificity is unknown.

The J gene is TRBJ2-7, the V gene TRBV5-1; possibly TRBD2 for D (6 bases). Sequencing was carried out using CD4+ T cells from synovial fluid. This TCR was recovered from a human patient with juvenile idiopathic arthritis. Some clones in this sample may be carry-over from other donors' samples. CDR3 residues: CASSIGWGVTGEQYF. CDR3 bases: TGCGCCAGCAGCATCGGATGGGGGGTCACGGGGGAGCAGTACTTC.